This T cell receptor beta chain originates from a study of OX40 agonist ivuxolimab in advanced cancers. Measured with immunoSEQ multiplex PCR; TCRdb has only the in-frame clones, and not every one. The sample lists some 82,000 clones; approximately 95% were seen once. V lost 0 bases and J 0 bases, leaving 12 bases between the germline ends. The CDR3 is 17 residues long. The germline V gene encodes CDR1 SEHNR and CDR2 FQNEAQ (reference sequence). This clonotype was sampled from an adult with an advanced solid tumor such as melanoma, head and neck, liver or kidney cancer. The gene calls are TRBV7-9 and TRBJ1-3; D is undetermined. Sequenced here: CD4+ or CD8+ T cells sorted from blood, sampled in a trial of the OX40 agonist ivuxolimab. The CDR3 nucleotides read TGTGCCAGCAGCTTAGCGAGGCAGCAATACTCTGGAAACACCATATATTTT. It is translated as CASSLARQQYSGNTIYF.